A selection of T cell receptor beta chains follows, all from one sample in a study of cytomegalovirus exposure and HLA in healthy donors. Repertoires were generated with immunoSEQ multiplex PCR, while TCRdb's copy carries only in-frame clones and drops some. The sample lists around 160,000 clones; 60% to 80% were seen once. Sample: PBMCs. These receptors originate from a man aged 45-65 years in good health and CMV-seropositive. CDR3s leave out the opening cysteine and the closing phenylalanine or tryptophan.

CDR3,J,V
ASSFPGQGVEAF,TRBJ1-1,TRBV5-6
ASSLSVQGDEF,TRBJ2-1,TRBV27
ASRETGFQETQY,TRBJ2-5,TRBV5-1
ASNVLFRNTEAF,TRBJ1-1,TRBV19
ASSFLGGREETQY,TRBJ2-5,TRBV7-7
ASSQVGAPSYNSPLH,TRBJ1-6,TRBV4-1
ATSRARGEKLF,TRBJ1-4,TRBV15
ASSHGQGRVTEAF,TRBJ1-1,TRBV6-1
ASSSGQGAGYGYT,TRBJ1-2,TRBV5-1
ASSGGVYEQY,TRBJ2-7,TRBV25-1
ASSLSDGTGVYEQY,TRBJ2-7,TRBV7-8
ASSQGYAGGQNTGELF,TRBJ2-2,TRBV4-2
ASGGTDNTEAF,TRBJ1-1,TRBV6-5
ASSLAGEGSTGELF,TRBJ2-2,TRBV5-5
SVQGRGDQPQH,TRBJ1-5,TRBV29-1
ASSLAATERETQY,TRBJ2-5,TRBV7-6
ASSPETGGNQPQH,TRBJ1-5,TRBV18
ASSEAEPRRDRGPDTQY,TRBJ2-3,TRBV6-1
ASTRQRSDYGYT,TRBJ1-2,TRBV6-5
ASSETGGARHDEQF,TRBJ2-1,TRBV6-1
ATSLGGETGANVLT,TRBJ2-6,TRBV28
ASSRQNGYT,TRBJ1-2,TRBV28
SVEASGESTDTQY,TRBJ2-3,TRBV29-1
ASSLLASSYEQY,TRBJ2-7,TRBV28
ASSVAGPPTDTQY,TRBJ2-3,TRBV25-1
ASSLDARDNGYT,TRBJ1-2,TRBV5-1
ASSLSGGAYQVGEKLF,TRBJ1-4,TRBV7-9
ATLDRVAGNTIY,TRBJ1-3,TRBV5-4
ASSNQRGSTDTQY,TRBJ2-3,TRBV2
ASRTGTGVYEQY,TRBJ2-7,TRBV28
ASSEVYGVNTEAF,TRBJ1-1,TRBV6-1
ASSAGQVIGGYT,TRBJ1-2,TRBV5-5
ASSQPFRQGSGELF,TRBJ2-2,TRBV4-1
ASSSAGEGTGELF,TRBJ2-2,TRBV18
SVEGGGENYGYT,TRBJ1-2,TRBV29-1
ASSLTGGLSQETQY,TRBJ2-5,TRBV11-2
ASSEIGGRGNTIY,TRBJ1-3,TRBV6-1
ASSATGGRDQPQH,TRBJ1-5,TRBV6-1
ASSPEPPGTGVYEQY,TRBJ2-7,TRBV5-4
AISEPGQGKDEQF,TRBJ2-1,TRBV10-3
AWVRSANTEAF,TRBJ1-1,TRBV30
ASSYRQGAQHYGYT,TRBJ1-2,TRBV9
ASSRTDLQETQY,TRBJ2-5,TRBV25-1
ASSLGLNSNQPQH,TRBJ1-5,TRBV5-6